The 19 T cell receptor beta chains reported below all come from one sample, sequenced in a study of STAT5B mutations in CD4+ large granular lymphocyte leukemia. The repertoire was sequenced with immunoSEQ multiplex PCR; TCRdb's copy has only in-frame clones and lacks some. Counted here are around 47,000 clones, 80% to 85% occurring once; the ten biggest clones make up about 0.34%. Sequences were obtained from CD4+ T cells from blood buffy coats. Every receptor here comes from a human donor in good health.

J is TRBJ1-1 and V is TRBV27, with D unclear. CDR1 is MNHEY and CDR2 is SMNVEV in the germline V gene (reference sequence). Trimming left V 6 bases short and J 5 bases short, with 4 bases between. The length of the CDR3 is 10 residues. CDR3 coding DNA: TGTGCCAGCAGGGGAACTGAAGCTTTCTTT. Translation gives CASRGTEAFF.

The rearrangement joins TRBV19 to TRBJ1-2; D remains unclear. Germline CDR1 and CDR2: LNHDA and SQIVND (reference sequence). The CDR3 runs to 15 residues. The V end was cut by 3 bases, the J end by 0 bases, with 11 bases between. The CDR3 DNA is TGTGCCAGTAGTATGTCGCTGGATCCTAACTATGGCTACACCTTC. Translation gives CASSMSLDPNYGYTF.

V is TRBV5-4 and J is TRBJ1-1, with 8 bases aligning to TRBD1. Germline V lookup: CDR1 SGHNT, CDR2 YYREEE (reference sequence). This CDR3 has 15 residues. J lost 6 bases, V lost 4 bases, and 11 bases had no gene match. The CDR3: CASSPRDRIPSEAFF. The CDR3 nucleotides read TGTGCCAGCAGCCCGAGGGACAGGATACCTTCTGAAGCTTTCTTT.

The V and J genes are TRBV6-5 and TRBJ2-1; 11 positions match TRBD1. This CDR3 contains 15 residues. Per the germline V gene, CDR1 is MNHEY and CDR2 is SVGAGI. With 6 bases clipped from V and 15 bases from J, the junction kept 16 bases outside the gene matches. The CDR3 region is CASSEPGQGGFRLFF. CDR3 sequence (DNA): TGTGCCAGCAGCGAACCGGGACAGGGGGGTTTCAGGCTGTTCTTC.

The V and J genes are TRBV27 and TRBJ2-3; D perhaps matches TRBD2 (6 bases). V gave up 5 bases and J gave up 3 bases, with 12 bases separating them. Germline CDR1 MNHEY, CDR2 SMNVEV (reference sequence). The CDR3 totals 14 residues. The DNA for the CDR3 is TGTGCCAGCAGTCGTCGACTAGAGACAGATACGCAGTATTTT. Translating it yields CASSRRLETDTQYF.

The rearrangement uses TRBV29-1 and TRBJ2-5; D uncertain. The germline V and J ends were trimmed by 3 bases and 0 bases, with 8 bases remaining between them. The germline V gene has CDR1 SQVTM and CDR2 ANQGSEA. The CDR3 has 13 residues. In nucleotides, the CDR3 is TGCAGCGTTGAGGGTGGTTACCAAGAGACCCAGTACTTC. It yields the protein CSVEGGYQETQYF.

V usage is TRBV18 and J usage is TRBJ1-4, with D tentatively TRBD1 (6 bases). CDR3 length: 16 amino acids. V was cut by 6 bases and J by 3 bases, with 17 bases left in between. Germline V CDR1 and CDR2: KGHSH, LQKENI. Here the CDR3 DNA reads TGTGCCAGCTCCCCAACCCTCGGACAGCCTAATGAAAAACTGTTTTTT. Translated, it gives CASSPTLGQPNEKLFF.

This sequence joins TRBV30 and TRBJ1-1; D may be TRBD1 (6 bases). V lost 2 bases and J 4 bases, leaving 11 bases between the germline ends. The CDR3 loop spans 13 amino acids. Germline-derived CDR1 and CDR2 are GTSNPN and SVGIG (reference sequence). CDR3 residues: CAWSLGGFTEAFF. The DNA of the CDR3 is TGTGCCTGGAGTCTCGGGGGCTTCACTGAAGCTTTCTTT.

The rearrangement joins TRBV5-1 to TRBJ2-5; 9 bases align to TRBD2. Germline CDR1 SGHRS, CDR2 YFSETQ. The CDR3 is 17 amino acids. V was pared by 1 base and J by 5 bases, with 12 bases of the junction left unmatched. This chain's CDR3 is CASSLHPAGGLVETQYF. Here the CDR3 DNA reads TGCGCCAGCAGCTTGCATCCAGCGGGGGGCCTTGTGGAGACCCAGTACTTC. Based on the CDR3 plus reference TRBV5-1 and TRBJ2-5, the full variable domain is KAGVTQTPRYLIKTRGQQVTLSCSPISGHRSVSWYQQTPGQGLQFLFEYFSETQRNKGNFPGRFSGRQFSNSRSEMNVSTLELGDSALYLCASSLHPAGGLVETQYFGPGTRLLVL.

The chain links TRBV4-1 to TRBJ2-1; 8 bases are shared with TRBD2. With V trimmed by 0 bases and J by 8 bases, 15 bases remained unmatched. From germline, CDR1 is MGHRA and CDR2 YSYEKL. The CDR3 spans 18 residues. CDR3 sequence reads: CASSQDFGAGAWGDEQFF. The CDR3 coding sequence is TGCGCCAGCAGCCAAGATTTCGGAGCGGGGGCCTGGGGGGATGAGCAGTTCTTC.

This clone occurred once. The chain combines TRBV6-1 with TRBJ2-1, with 14 bases matching TRBD2. Looked up from germline, CDR1 is MNHNS and CDR2 is SASEGT. This CDR3 has 18 amino acids. Trimming at V came to 4 bases and at J to 2 bases, leaving 7 bases not matched to a gene. The CDR3 here is CASSGGLAGVGPYNEQFF. The CDR3 nucleotides are TGTGCCAGCAGTGGGGGACTAGCGGGAGTAGGCCCCTACAATGAGCAGTTCTTC.

This chain uses TRBV6-5 with TRBJ1-5; D unresolved. Trimming stripped 6 bases from V and 11 bases from J, with 14 bases between. This CDR3 is built from 12 residues. Germline-derived CDR1 and CDR2 are MNHEY and SVGAGI. This chain's CDR3 is CASSSKVGAQHF. In DNA form, the CDR3 reads TGTGCCAGCAGCTCCAAGGTAGGTGCCCAGCATTTT.

In this sample, this clone turned up a few times. The V call is TRBV6-1, the J call TRBJ1-5; unclear D gene. V lost 4 bases, J lost 0 bases, and 4 bases lay in between. Germline CDR1 is MNHNS and CDR2 is SASEGT. The CDR3 length is 13 residues. The CDR3 sequence is CASSGYSNQPQHF. For the CDR3, the DNA is TGTGCCAGCAGTGGGTATAGCAATCAGCCCCAGCATTTT.

The chain employs TRBV5-1 and TRBJ2-1; tentatively, D is TRBD2 (5 bases). The CDR3 spans 16 residues. V was cut by 0 bases and J by 9 bases, with 19 bases left in between. Germline V gene sequence: CDR1 SGHRS, CDR2 YFSETQ. CDR3 region: CASSLDNRAGISEQFF. The CDR3 DNA is TGCGCCAGCAGCTTGGACAACCGAGCCGGGATAAGTGAGCAGTTCTTC.

The chain employs TRBV2 and TRBJ1-6; 10 bases line up with TRBD1. Germline values: CDR1 SNHLY, CDR2 FYNNEI. The CDR3 is 15 amino acids. The V segment lost 9 bases and the J segment 8 bases; nucleotides outside the gene matches: 10. CDR3: CARERTGGRDSPLHF. The CDR3 coding sequence is TGTGCCAGAGAACGGACAGGGGGTAGGGATTCACCCCTCCACTTT. The variable domain in full, completed from reference TRBV2 and TRBJ1-6, reads EPEVTQTPSHQVTQMGQEVILRCVPISNHLYFYWYRQILGQKVEFLVSFYNNEISEKSEIFDDQFSVERPDGSNFTLKIRSTKLEDSAMYFCARERTGGRDSPLHFGNGTRLTVT.

This clone was counted a single time. CDR3 in amino acids: CASRGTGDQPQHF. In DNA form, the CDR3 reads TGTGCCAGCAGGGGGACAGGGGATCAGCCCCAGCATTTT. The V and J genes are TRBV6-1 and TRBJ1-5; 10 positions match TRBD1. The CDR3 has 13 amino acids. Germline-derived CDR1 and CDR2 are MNHNS and SASEGT. The ends lost 6 bases at V and 5 bases at J; junction bases unmatched: 1.

The chain recombines TRBV27 with TRBJ2-3, with D perhaps TRBD1 (6 bases). CDR1 is MNHEY, CDR2 SMNVEV, per germline (reference sequence). The CDR3 runs to 16 residues. The ends were cut back, 3 bases at V and 1 base at J, with 14 bases in the middle. The CDR3, as DNA: TGTGCCAGCAGTTTGAGGGGACACCCGGGCACAGATACGCAGTATTTT. This translates into CASSLRGHPGTDTQYF.

This chain joins TRBV6-6 and TRBJ1-1, with TRBD1 identical over 7 bases. Germline trimming cut 0 bases from V and 4 bases from J; bases unmatched to any gene: 8. Germline CDR1 reads MNHNY; CDR2 reads SVGAGI (reference sequence). This CDR3 comprises 16 residues. CDR3: CASSYSATGSATEAFF. As DNA, the CDR3 is TGTGCCAGCAGTTACTCCGCGACAGGGAGTGCCACTGAAGCTTTCTTT.

This clone has just one count. V usage is TRBV6-1 and J usage is TRBJ1-1, with TRBD1 as a possible D gene (6 bases). This CDR3 is built from 14 residues. The germline V gene has CDR1 MNHNS and CDR2 SASEGT. V lost 8 bases and J lost 3, with 16 bases in between. CDR3 bases: TGTGCCAGCTCCCTTAAGGGGGACGACACTGAAGCTTTCTTT. It specifies CASSLKGDDTEAFF.